This TCR beta chain originates from a study of shared clonotypes between healthy human individuals. Study at large: With ages of 18 to 49, the donors were a couple of women and a few men. Notes on the study in general: Larger estimated richness was generally recorded for naive subsets relative to memory subsets.

Concerning this clone itself: The antigen is undetermined.

The CDR3 loop spans 15 amino acids. Germline CDR1 and CDR2: SNHLY and FYNNEI. The V segment lost 5 bases and the J segment 3 bases; nucleotides outside the gene matches: 6. Everyone who donated was a Caucasian adult who lived in Nashville, Tennessee. Each sorted subset replicate got 200 ng genomic DNA, roughly 30,000 genomes. Clones were sequenced by immunoSEQ multiplex PCR, and TCRdb holds only the in-frame ones, with some missing. This table has more than 2,000,000 clones, roughly nine tenths appearing once. The sequence was collected from a man younger than 35 in good health. The chain combines TRBV2 with TRBJ2-7; TRBD2 matches at 11 bases. Sequenced material: naive CD4+ T cells sorted from blood. Subset reported: CD45RA+ positively selected. CDR3 nucleotides: TGTGCCAGCAGTCAGGGACTAGCGGCGAACTACGAGCAGTACTTC. It codes for CASSQGLAANYEQYF.